This T cell receptor beta chain was profiled in a study of shared clonotypes between healthy human individuals. Sequencing was performed with immunoSEQ multiplex PCR; in TCRdb, only in-frame clones are kept and a portion is missing. Among about 1.5 million clones listed, around 98% were seen once. V lost 1 base and J lost 1, with 14 bases in between. The CDR3 consists of 17 residues. Germline V CDR1 and CDR2: LGHNA, YNFKEQ. The clonotype originates from a man in his thirties or forties in good health. Input material: naive CD4+ T cells sorted from blood. The subset is: CD45RA+ positively selected. The chain is built from TRBV4-2 and TRBJ2-1; perhaps TRBD2 as D (6 bases). CDR3 amino acids: CASSQVPGEVSYNEQFF. In DNA form, the CDR3 reads TGTGCCAGCAGCCAAGTTCCGGGGGAGGTATCCTACAATGAGCAGTTCTTC.